This T cell receptor (beta chain) stems from a study of early T cells in non-severe SARS-CoV-2 infection. Individual cDNA molecules received unique molecular identifiers during library preparation. TCRdb redid the calling of the 5' RACE reads with MiXCR, one entry per CDR3 protein. This sample has about 130,000 distinct CDR3 sequences, with under 15% found just once. Germline assignment: CDR1 LGHDT and CDR2 YNNKEL (reference sequence). This CDR3 spans 14 amino acids. Trimming took 8 bases from V and 0 from J, leaving 13 bases between them. The chain uses TRBV3-1 and TRBJ1-1; D call uncertain. The material sequenced was whole blood. This receptor was obtained from an adult who was a healthcare worker with PCR-confirmed SARS-CoV-2 infection or an uninfected control (not recorded which). In nucleotides, the CDR3 is TGTGCCAGCCGTTTGGGCCGGCTGAACACTGAAGCTTTCTTT. Protein sequence: CASRLGRLNTEAFF.